This is a list of T cell receptor beta chains from one sample in a study of T cell changes during pregnancy in multiple sclerosis. Using immunoSEQ multiplex PCR, the repertoire was profiled, and TCRdb retains in-frame clones only, with some absent. The sample yields 55,000 to 85,000 clones, 90% to 95% seen once. This sample comprised peripheral blood, obtained in the third trimester of pregnancy. Receptor source: a female donor with multiple sclerosis, enrolled in a pregnancy study. Both conserved end residues are part of each CDR3. Each record gives: clone size, D gene, J gene, V gene, CDR3 DNA, CDR3 protein. The D gene is left open where the match is weak. Clone size is stated in some rows and not others, as once, few, many or a class when expanded.

>NA|TRBD2|TRBJ2-1|TRBV18
TGTGCCAGCTCACCACTGCGGGACTATGTATACAATGAGCAGTTCTTC
CASSPLRDYVYNEQFF
>NA|TRBD1|TRBJ2-3|TRBV27
TGTGCCAGCAGTTTACGGACAGGGCTCAGCACAGATACGCAGTATTTT
CASSLRTGLSTDTQYF
>NA|NA|TRBJ2-5|TRBV11-1
TGTGCCAGCAGCCGAGAACTTCGCGAGACCCAGTACTTC
CASSRELRETQYF
>NA|NA|TRBJ1-1|TRBV5-5
TGTGCCAGCAGCTTAGACAGGTGGACGAACACTGAAGCTTTCTTT
CASSLDRWTNTEAFF
>NA|NA|TRBJ2-2|TRBV5-6
TGTGCCAGCAGCTTGGTCTCCAGCGGGGAGCTGTTTTTT
CASSLVSSGELFF
>NA|TRBD1|TRBJ1-2|TRBV2
TGTGCCAGCAGGGAAAGGGGGCCCTATGGCTACACCTTC
CASRERGPYGYTF
>NA|NA|TRBJ1-2|TRBV5-6
TGTGCCAGCAGCTTACAAAGGACACGATTAGCTAACTATGGCTACACCTTC
CASSLQRTRLANYGYTF
>NA|NA|TRBJ2-7|TRBV28
NA
CASSFSVGTGIPRGYF
>once|TRBD2|TRBJ2-2|TRBV6-5
TGTGCCAGCAGTTACTCGCCTAGCGGGGGGACCGGGGAGCTGTTTTTT
CASSYSPSGGTGELFF
>NA|NA|TRBJ1-5|TRBV6-6
TGTGCCAGCAGTGACCCAGGGGTAGGTAATCAGCCCCAGCATTTT
CASSDPGVGNQPQHF
>NA|NA|TRBJ2-1|TRBV9
TGTGCCAGCAGCGTAGTTCCACTCATTTCCTACAATGAGCAGTTCTTC
CASSVVPLISYNEQFF
>NA|NA|TRBJ2-7|TRBV7-3
TGTGCCAGCAGCGTACAGGGATCCCCTACCTACGAGCAGTACTTC
CASSVQGSPTYEQYF
>few|NA|TRBJ1-1|TRBV6-5
TGTGCCTCCTACGGCTCTAACAGGAACACTGAAGCTTTCTTT
CASYGSNRNTEAFF
>NA|TRBD1|TRBJ2-5|TRBV7-9
TGTGCCAGCAGCCCTATAAATCGACAGGGGATGGGAGAGACCCAGTACTTC
CASSPINRQGMGETQYF
>NA|NA|TRBJ2-1|TRBV5-4
TGTGCCAGCAGCTTCCCGACAGGAACTTACAATGAGCAGTTCTTC
CASSFPTGTYNEQFF
>NA|NA|TRBJ1-1|TRBV6-7
TGTGCCAGCAGTTACGATACAGGGATCCCTGAAGCTTTCTTT
CASSYDTGIPEAFF
>once|NA|TRBJ1-5|TRBV5-5
TGTGCCAGCAGCGGCGGCCCCGCGGGGAATCAGCCCCAGCATTTT
CASSGGPAGNQPQHF
>NA|TRBD1|TRBJ1-3|TRBV11-3
TGTGCCAGCAGCTTAGGGGGACAGGGACTCTCTGGAAACACCATATATTTT
CASSLGGQGLSGNTIYF
>NA|NA|TRBJ1-1|TRBV7-9
TGTGCCAGCAGCTTAGCCCAGGGGCGATGGACTGAAGCTTTCTTT
CASSLAQGRWTEAFF
>NA|NA|TRBJ2-7|TRBV9
TGTGCCAGCAGCGTACAGGGATCCTCCTACGAGCAGTACTTC
CASSVQGSSYEQYF
>once|TRBD1|TRBJ1-1|TRBV19
TGTGCCAGTAGTATACGACAGGGCGACACTGAAGCTTTCTTT
CASSIRQGDTEAFF
>NA|TRBD1|TRBJ1-5|TRBV6-1
TGTGCCAGCAGTGAAATGGCTGGACAGGCTTATCAGCCCCAGCATTTT
CASSEMAGQAYQPQHF
>NA|TRBD2|TRBJ2-7|TRBV7-8
TGTGCCAGCAGCTTAAATAGCGGGACATTGAATAGGTACGAGCAGTACTTC
CASSLNSGTLNRYEQYF
>NA|NA|TRBJ2-4|TRBV25-1
TGTGCCAGCAGCCTGGGAGGGGGAGGAAACATTCAGTACTTC
CASSLGGGGNIQYF
>once|TRBD1|TRBJ1-6|TRBV9
TGTGCCAGCAGCGTCGGGACAGGGGGCACATCACCCCTCCACTTT
CASSVGTGGTSPLHF
>NA|NA|TRBJ1-2|TRBV6-1
TGTGCCAGCAGTGATGTGGGGGGATTTGGCTACACCTTC
CASSDVGGFGYTF
>NA|NA|TRBJ2-1|TRBV9
TGTGCCAGCAGCGTCCGGGCGGGGCCCACCTACAATGAGCAGTTCTTC
CASSVRAGPTYNEQFF
>NA|TRBD2|TRBJ2-1|TRBV7-9
TGTGCCAGCGACGGACTAGCGGGGGGACATGAGCAGTTCTTC
CASDGLAGGHEQFF
>NA|NA|TRBJ1-3|TRBV7-8
TGTGCCAGCAGCCAGGGTTTGGGAGGAAACACCATATATTTT
CASSQGLGGNTIYF
>NA|NA|TRBJ2-1|TRBV27
TGTGCCAGCAGTTTCGCCGGGACAATCGACAATGAGCAGTTCTTC
CASSFAGTIDNEQFF
>NA|TRBD1|TRBJ1-5|TRBV5-5
TGTGCCAGCAGTTCCCACGAACGGACAGGGTTGGTTCAGCCCCAGCATTTT
CASSSHERTGLVQPQHF
>NA|NA|TRBJ1-1|TRBV7-9
TGTGCCAGCAGCCCCAAGGCAGGGGAGGGCACTGAAGCTTTCTTT
CASSPKAGEGTEAFF
>NA|NA|TRBJ1-2|TRBV28
TGTGCCAGCAGTTCTTCAGGGGCCTATGGCTACACCTTC
CASSSSGAYGYTF
>once|TRBD2|TRBJ2-5|TRBV7-2
TGTGCCAGCAGCTTAGGACTAGCGGGGGGAGGGCAAGAGACCCAGTACTTC
CASSLGLAGGGQETQYF
>NA|TRBD2|TRBJ2-5|TRBV4-3
TGCGCCAGCAGCGCCTACTTCCCGGGGGGGACCCAGTACTTC
CASSAYFPGGTQYF
>once|NA|TRBJ2-3|TRBV7-2
TGTGCCAGCAGCCCGATGCCCCTAGCGGACAGACACACAGATACGCAGTATTTT
CASSPMPLADRHTDTQYF
>NA|NA|TRBJ2-1|TRBV21-1
TGTGCCAGCAGCAAATGCGCCGGGGGGGATTACAATGAGCAGTTCTTC
CASSKCAGGDYNEQFF
>NA|TRBD1|TRBJ2-7|TRBV7-9
TGTGCCAGCAGCGGGACAGAGAGCTCCTACGAGCAGTACTTC
CASSGTESSYEQYF
>NA|NA|TRBJ1-2|TRBV9
TGTGCCAGCAGCGTAGGAACAGGGCTAAACTATGGCTACACCTTC
CASSVGTGLNYGYTF
>NA|NA|TRBJ2-5|TRBV15
TGTGCCACCATGGGGGGAGCTCTGGGGGAGACCCAGTACTTC
CATMGGALGETQYF
>NA|NA|TRBJ1-4|TRBV7-2
TGTGCCAGCAGCTTAGACTACAGGGAAGGTGAAACTAATGAAAAACTGTTTTTT
CASSLDYREGETNEKLFF
>NA|NA|TRBJ2-2|TRBV7-3
TGTGCCAGCAGCCCGCCTAAAGGGGAGCTGTTTTTT
CASSPPKGELFF
>once|NA|TRBJ1-2|TRBV7-2
TGTGCCAGCAGCTTAAGAACAGCCCTTAACTATGGCTACACCTTC
CASSLRTALNYGYTF
>NA|NA|TRBJ1-4|TRBV11-3
TGTGCCAGCAGCGCAGGTGGTGGGGAAAAACTGTTTTTT
CASSAGGGEKLFF
>NA|NA|TRBJ1-2|TRBV7-8
TGTGCCAGCAGCCCCCGGACAGAACTCTATGGCTACACCTTC
CASSPRTELYGYTF
>NA|TRBD2|TRBJ2-5|TRBV7-9
TGTGCCAGCAGCTTGGGACTAGCCGGGGAGACCCAGTACTTC
CASSLGLAGETQYF
>NA|TRBD1|TRBJ1-1|TRBV18
TGTGCCAGCTCACCACCCACAGGGGTTTTAACTGAAGCTTTCTTT
CASSPPTGVLTEAFF
>NA|NA|TRBJ1-5|TRBV4-1
TGCGCCAGCAGCCAAGGAGGAGGGGAGAATCAGCCCCAGCATTTT
CASSQGGGENQPQHF
>NA|TRBD1|TRBJ1-3|TRBV29-1
TGCAGCGTTGGGACAGGGATATTAAACACCATATATTTT
CSVGTGILNTIYF
>NA|TRBD1|TRBJ1-2|TRBV27
TGTGCCAGTCGGACAGGGGGCCGGGATGGCTACACCTTC
CASRTGGRDGYTF
>NA|TRBD1|TRBJ1-6|TRBV23-1
TGCGCCAGCAGTCAGGGACAGGGGGCAAGTGGGAATTCACCCCTCCACTTT
CASSQGQGASGNSPLHF